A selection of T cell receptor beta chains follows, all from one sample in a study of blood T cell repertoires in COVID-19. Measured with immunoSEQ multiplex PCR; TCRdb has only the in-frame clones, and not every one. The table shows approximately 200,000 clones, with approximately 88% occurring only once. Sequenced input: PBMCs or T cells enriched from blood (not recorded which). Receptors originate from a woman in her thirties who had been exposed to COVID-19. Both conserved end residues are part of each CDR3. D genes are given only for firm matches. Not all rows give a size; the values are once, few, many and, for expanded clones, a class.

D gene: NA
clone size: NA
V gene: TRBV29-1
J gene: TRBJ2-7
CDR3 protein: CSATEAYEQYF
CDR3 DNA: TGCAGCGCGACAGAAGCCTACGAGCAGTACTTC

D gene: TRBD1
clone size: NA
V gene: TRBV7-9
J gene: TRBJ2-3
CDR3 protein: CASSAPGQGPSWVYF
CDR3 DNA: TGTGCCAGCAGCGCCCCGGGACAGGGGCCTTCATGGGTGTATTTT

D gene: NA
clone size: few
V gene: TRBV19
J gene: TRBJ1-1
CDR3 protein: CASTHRSNTEAFF
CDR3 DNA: TGTGCCAGTACCCACAGGTCGAACACTGAAGCTTTCTTT

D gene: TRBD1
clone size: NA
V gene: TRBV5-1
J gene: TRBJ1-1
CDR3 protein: CASSLGQGRTEAFF
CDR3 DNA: TGCGCCAGCAGCTTGGGACAGGGGAGGACTGAAGCTTTCTTT

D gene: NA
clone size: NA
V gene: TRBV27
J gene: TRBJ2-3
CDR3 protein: CASSILAGGPLTDTQYF
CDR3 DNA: TGTGCCAGCAGTATCCTAGCTGGAGGGCCGCTCACAGATACGCAGTATTTT

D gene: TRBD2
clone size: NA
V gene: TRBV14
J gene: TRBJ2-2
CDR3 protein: CASSQGQGLAGYDGELFF
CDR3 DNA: TGTGCCAGCAGCCAAGGGCAAGGCTTAGCGGGATATGACGGGGAGCTGTTTTTT

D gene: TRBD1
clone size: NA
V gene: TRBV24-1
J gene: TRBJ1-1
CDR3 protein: CATSDSLQGAGTEAFF
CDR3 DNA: TGTGCCACCAGTGATTCCCTCCAGGGGGCAGGCACTGAAGCTTTCTTT

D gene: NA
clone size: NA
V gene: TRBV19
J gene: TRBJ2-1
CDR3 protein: CASSVKLSYNEQFF
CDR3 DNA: TGTGCCAGTAGTGTGAAGCTATCCTACAATGAGCAGTTCTTC

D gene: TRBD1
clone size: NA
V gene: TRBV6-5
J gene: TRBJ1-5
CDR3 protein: CASSPDRGLGPQHF
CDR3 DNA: TGTGCCAGCAGTCCAGACAGGGGGCTTGGGCCCCAGCATTTT

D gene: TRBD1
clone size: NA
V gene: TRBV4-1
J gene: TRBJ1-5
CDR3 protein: CASSKDRVEQPQHF
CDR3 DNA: TGCGCCAGCAGCAAGGACAGGGTCGAACAGCCCCAGCATTTT

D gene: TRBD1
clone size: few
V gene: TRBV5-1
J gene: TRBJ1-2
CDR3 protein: CASSSTGRGYGYTF
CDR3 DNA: TGCGCCAGCAGCTCGACAGGGCGCGGCTATGGCTACACCTTC

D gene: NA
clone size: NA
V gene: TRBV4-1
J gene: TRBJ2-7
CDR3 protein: CASSQERGPYEQYF
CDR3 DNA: TGCGCCAGCAGCCAAGAGCGGGGCCCCTACGAGCAGTACTTC

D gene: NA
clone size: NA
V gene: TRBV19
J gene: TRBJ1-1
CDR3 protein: CASSIGGAGTEAFF
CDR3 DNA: TGTGCCAGTAGTATAGGTGGGGCCGGGACTGAAGCTTTCTTT

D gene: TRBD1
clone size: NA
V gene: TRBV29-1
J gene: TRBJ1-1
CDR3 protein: CSATGLRTEAFF
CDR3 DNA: TGCAGCGCGACAGGGCTGAGGACTGAAGCTTTCTTT

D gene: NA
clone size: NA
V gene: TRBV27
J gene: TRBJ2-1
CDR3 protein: CASSLYPILDYIKVDNEQFF
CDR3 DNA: TGTGCCAGCAGTTTATACCCTATACTAGACTACATAAAAGTTGACAATGAGCAGTTCTTC

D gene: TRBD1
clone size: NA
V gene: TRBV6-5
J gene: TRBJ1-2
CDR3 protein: CASSPSGQKNYGYTF
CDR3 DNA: TGTGCCAGCAGTCCGTCGGGACAGAAAAACTATGGCTACACCTTC

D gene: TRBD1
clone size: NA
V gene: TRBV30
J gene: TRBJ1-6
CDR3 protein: CAWSTGVNSPLHF
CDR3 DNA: TGTGCCTGGAGTACAGGGGTGAATTCACCCCTCCACTTT

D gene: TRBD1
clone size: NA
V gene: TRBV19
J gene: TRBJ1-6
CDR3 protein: CASSMDRGNSPLHF
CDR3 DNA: TGTGCCAGTAGTATGGACAGGGGGAATTCACCCCTCCACTTT

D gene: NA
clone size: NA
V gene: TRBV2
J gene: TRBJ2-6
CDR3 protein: CASSEVRVSGANVLTF
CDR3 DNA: TGTGCCAGCAGTGAGGTGAGGGTCTCTGGGGCCAACGTCCTGACTTTC

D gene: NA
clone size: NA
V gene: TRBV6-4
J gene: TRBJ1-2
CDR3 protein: CASRSGQLNGYTF
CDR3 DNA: TGTGCCAGCAGGAGCGGACAGTTAAATGGCTACACCTTC

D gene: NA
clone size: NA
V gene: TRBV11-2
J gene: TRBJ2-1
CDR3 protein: CASSFRDRYNEQFF
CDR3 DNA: TGTGCCAGCAGCTTCCGCGACAGATACAATGAGCAGTTCTTC

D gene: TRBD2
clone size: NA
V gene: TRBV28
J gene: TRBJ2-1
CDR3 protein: CASRRLAGYNEQFF
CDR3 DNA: TGTGCCAGCAGACGACTAGCGGGTTACAATGAGCAGTTCTTC

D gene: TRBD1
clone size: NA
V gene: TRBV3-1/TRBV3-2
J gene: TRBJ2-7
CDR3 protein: CASSQPGTGDYEQYF
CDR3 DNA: TGTGCCAGCAGCCAGCCCGGGACAGGGGACTACGAGCAGTACTTC

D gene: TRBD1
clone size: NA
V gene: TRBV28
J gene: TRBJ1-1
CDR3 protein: CASSFGTALNTEAFF
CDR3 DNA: TGTGCCAGCAGTTTTGGGACAGCGCTGAACACTGAAGCTTTCTTT

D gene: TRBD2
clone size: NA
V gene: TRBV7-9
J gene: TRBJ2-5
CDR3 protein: CASSEGLVVETQYF
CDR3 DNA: TGTGCCAGCAGCGAGGGACTAGTGGTAGAGACCCAGTACTTC

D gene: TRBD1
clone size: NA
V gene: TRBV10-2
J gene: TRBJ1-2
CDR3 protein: CASSESMGRQGAAGYTF
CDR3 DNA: TGCGCCAGCAGTGAGTCGATGGGGAGACAGGGGGCTGCAGGCTACACCTTC

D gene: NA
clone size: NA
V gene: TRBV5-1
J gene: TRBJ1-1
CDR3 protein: CASSLTGRDTEAFF
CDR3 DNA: TGCGCCAGCAGCTTAACAGGGCGGGACACTGAAGCTTTCTTT

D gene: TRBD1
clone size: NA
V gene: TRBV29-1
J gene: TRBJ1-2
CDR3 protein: CSVEDRTGVGGYTF
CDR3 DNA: TGCAGCGTTGAAGACCGGACAGGGGTCGGCGGCTACACCTTC

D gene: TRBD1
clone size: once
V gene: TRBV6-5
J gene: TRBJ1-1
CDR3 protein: CASSPPRGENTEAFF
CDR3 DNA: TGTGCCAGCAGTCCTCCCAGGGGGGAAAACACTGAAGCTTTCTTT

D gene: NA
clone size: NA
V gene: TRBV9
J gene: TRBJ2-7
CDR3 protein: CASSVGGAPYEQYF
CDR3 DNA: TGTGCCAGCAGCGTAGGCGGGGCCCCCTACGAGCAGTACTTC

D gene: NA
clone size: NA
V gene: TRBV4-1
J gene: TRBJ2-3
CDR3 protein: CASRTSPPSADTQYF
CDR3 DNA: TGCGCCAGCAGAACCTCCCCCCCCAGCGCAGATACGCAGTATTTT

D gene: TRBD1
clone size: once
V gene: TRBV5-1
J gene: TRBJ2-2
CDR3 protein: CASSFGQGNTGELFF
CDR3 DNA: TGCGCCAGCAGCTTTGGACAGGGTAACACCGGGGAGCTGTTTTTT

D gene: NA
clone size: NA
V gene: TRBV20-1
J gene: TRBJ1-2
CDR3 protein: CSASSDYGYTF
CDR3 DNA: TGCAGTGCTAGTTCTGACTATGGCTACACCTTC

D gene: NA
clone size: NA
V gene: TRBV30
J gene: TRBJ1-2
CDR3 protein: CAWSGGSDYTF
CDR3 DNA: TGTGCCTGGAGTGGAGGAAGTGACTACACCTTC

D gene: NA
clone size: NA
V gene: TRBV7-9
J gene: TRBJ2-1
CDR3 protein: CASSLVQGYNEQFF
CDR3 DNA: TGTGCCAGCAGCTTAGTCCAGGGCTACAATGAGCAGTTCTTC

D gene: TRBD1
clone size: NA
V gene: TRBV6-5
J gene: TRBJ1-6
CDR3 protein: CASTLTGTGASPLHF
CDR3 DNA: TGTGCCAGCACCCTGACCGGGACAGGGGCCTCACCCCTCCACTTT

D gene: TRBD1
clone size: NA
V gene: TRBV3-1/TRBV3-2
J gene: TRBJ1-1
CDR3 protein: CASSQATGRTEAFF
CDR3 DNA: TGTGCCAGCAGCCAAGCGACAGGGCGGACTGAAGCTTTCTTT

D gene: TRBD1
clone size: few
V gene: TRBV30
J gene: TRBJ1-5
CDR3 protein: CACSRDRVNQPQHF
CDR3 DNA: TGTGCCTGCAGCCGGGACAGGGTGAATCAGCCCCAGCATTTT

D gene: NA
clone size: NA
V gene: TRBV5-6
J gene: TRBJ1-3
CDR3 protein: CASSHHQGKSYGNTIYF
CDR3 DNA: TGTGCCAGCAGCCACCATCAGGGGAAATCGTATGGAAACACCATATATTTT

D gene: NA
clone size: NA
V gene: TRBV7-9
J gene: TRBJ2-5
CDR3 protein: CASSWTEETQYF
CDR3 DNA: TGTGCCAGCAGCTGGACAGAGGAGACCCAGTACTTC

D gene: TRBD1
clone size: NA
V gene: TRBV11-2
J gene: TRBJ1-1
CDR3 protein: CASSLGSGGDTEAFF
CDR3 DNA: TGTGCCAGCAGCTTAGGGTCAGGGGGCGACACTGAAGCTTTCTTT

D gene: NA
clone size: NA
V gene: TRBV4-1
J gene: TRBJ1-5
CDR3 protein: CASSQVRSGSNQPQHF
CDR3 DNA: TGCGCCAGCAGCCAAGTCAGGTCAGGGAGCAATCAGCCCCAGCATTTT

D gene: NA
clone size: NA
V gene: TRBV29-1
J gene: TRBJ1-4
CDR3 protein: CSVVPRLVVLTNEKLFF
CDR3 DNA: TGCAGCGTTGTTCCCAGGTTGGTGGTGTTAACTAATGAAAAACTGTTTTTT

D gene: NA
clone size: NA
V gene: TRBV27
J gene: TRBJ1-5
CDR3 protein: CASNPRQVAGQPQHF
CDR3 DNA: TGTGCCAGCAATCCGAGACAGGTGGCGGGTCAGCCCCAGCATTTT

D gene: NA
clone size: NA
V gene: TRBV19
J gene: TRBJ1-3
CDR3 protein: CASSIESSSGNTIYF
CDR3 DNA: TGTGCCAGTAGTATAGAATCCTCCTCTGGAAACACCATATATTTT

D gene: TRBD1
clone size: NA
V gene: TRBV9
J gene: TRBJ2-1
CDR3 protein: CASSATGTANEQFF
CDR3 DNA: TGTGCCAGCAGCGCCACCGGGACAGCCAATGAGCAGTTCTTC

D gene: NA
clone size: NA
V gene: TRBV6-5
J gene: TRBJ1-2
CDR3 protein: CASRRGTPYGYTF
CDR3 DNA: TGTGCCAGCAGGCGCGGGACCCCCTATGGCTACACCTTC

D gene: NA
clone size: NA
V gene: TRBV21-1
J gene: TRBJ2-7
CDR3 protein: CASSKGGGASERYEQYF
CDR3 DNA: TGTGCCAGCAGCAAGGGAGGGGGGGCTAGCGAACGTTACGAGCAGTACTTC

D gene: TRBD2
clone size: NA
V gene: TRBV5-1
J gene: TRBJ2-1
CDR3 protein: CASSLVPTSGPYNEQFF
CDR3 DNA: TGCGCCAGCAGCTTGGTCCCCACTAGCGGGCCGTACAATGAGCAGTTCTTC

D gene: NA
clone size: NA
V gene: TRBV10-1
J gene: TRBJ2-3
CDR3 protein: CASSESISRLADTQYF
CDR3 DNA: TGCGCCAGCAGTGAGTCGATATCTAGACTAGCAGATACGCAGTATTTT

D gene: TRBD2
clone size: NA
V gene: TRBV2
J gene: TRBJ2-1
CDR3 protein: CASSRTSGRVTYNEQFF
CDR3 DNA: TGTGCCAGCAGCCGGACTAGCGGGAGGGTTACCTACAATGAGCAGTTCTTC

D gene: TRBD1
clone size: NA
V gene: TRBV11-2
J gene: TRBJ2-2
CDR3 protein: CASSSGQGANTGELFF
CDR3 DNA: TGTGCCAGCAGCTCGGGACAGGGTGCGAACACCGGGGAGCTGTTTTTT